The 19 T cell receptor beta chains given below trace back to one sample, sequenced in a study of blood T cell repertoires in COVID-19. The protocol was immunoSEQ multiplex PCR, while the TCRdb copy is restricted to in-frame clones and leaves out a portion. The sample includes about 230,000 clones, roughly 83% of them seen just once. The sequenced sample consisted of peripheral blood. The receptors originated from a man aged 35-49 years with acute or convalescent COVID-19.

The chain links TRBV28 to TRBJ1-2; tentative D call: TRBD1 (5 bases). The CDR3 extends over 13 amino acids. Germline V CDR1 and CDR2: MDHEN, SYDVKM. Trimming shortened V by 2 bases and J by 3 bases, and 7 bases separated the two germline ends. In nucleotides, the CDR3 is TGTGCCAGCAGTTTACAGGGATACTATGGCTACACCTTC. Amino acids: CASSLQGYYGYTF.

The V gene is TRBV6-5, the J gene TRBJ1-1; D possibly corresponds to TRBD1 (6 bases). Germline V gene data show CDR1 as MNHEY and CDR2 as SVGAGI. V was cut by 5 bases and J by 4 bases, with 11 bases left in between. The CDR3 is made up of 13 amino acids. The CDR3, as DNA: TGTGCCAGCAGTCGACAGGCCACCACTGAAGCTTTCTTT. Its protein product is CASSRQATTEAFF.

This chain joins TRBV5-1 and TRBJ2-3, with 9 bases that match TRBD2. Germline CDR1 is SGHRS and CDR2 is YFSETQ. CDR3 length equals 16 residues. V was pared by 6 bases and J by 0 bases, with 8 bases of the junction left unmatched. In nucleotides, the CDR3 is TGCGCCAGCACCCACAGCGGGAGGATAAGCACAGATACGCAGTATTTT. This translates into CASTHSGRISTDTQYF.

The V and J genes are TRBV30 and TRBJ1-2; D is unclear. The germline V and J ends were trimmed by 0 bases and 7 bases, with 18 bases remaining between them. This CDR3 region has 15 residues. Germline CDR1 is GTSNPN and CDR2 is SVGIG (reference sequence). CDR3 bases: TGTGCCTGGAGTGTGGGCAGGTTGATAGTACCTGGCTACACCTTC. Encoded protein: CAWSVGRLIVPGYTF.

This chain uses TRBV5-5 with TRBJ2-2, with 11 positions matching TRBD2. Germline values: CDR1 SGHKS, CDR2 YYEKEE (reference sequence). The CDR3 length is 16 residues. J gave up 7 bases and V 4 bases, and 9 bases lay outside the gene matches. CDR3 coding DNA: TGTGCCAGCAGCCCACATGGGCTAGCGGGAGGCGGGGAGCTGTTTTTT. Amino acids: CASSPHGLAGGGELFF.

This clone has only a few counts. This sequence joins TRBV5-1 and TRBJ2-7; D perhaps matches TRBD2 (6 bases). The CDR3 runs to 15 residues. CDR1 and CDR2 from the germline V gene are SGHRS and YFSETQ. V was pared by 4 bases and J by 0 bases, with 14 bases between. CDR3 residues: CASSPVAGHSYEQYF. Written as DNA, the CDR3 is TGCGCCAGCAGCCCGGTGGCGGGGCACTCCTACGAGCAGTACTTC.

J is TRBJ1-1 and V is TRBV27; tentative D call: TRBD1 (6 bases). Trimming shortened V by 4 bases and J by 2 bases, and 11 bases separated the two germline ends. Germline values: CDR1 MNHEY, CDR2 SMNVEV (reference sequence). This CDR3 contains 14 residues. The CDR3 reads CASSYLDRNTEAFF. Written as DNA, the CDR3 is TGTGCCAGCAGTTACTTGGACAGAAACACTGAAGCTTTCTTT.

J is TRBJ1-1 and V is TRBV2, with D maybe TRBD1 (6 bases). The CDR3 extends over 16 amino acids. Trimming stripped 4 bases from V and 7 bases from J, with 22 bases between. Per germline, CDR1 SNHLY and CDR2 FYNNEI. This CDR3 reads CASSAPRSGARGEAFF. The CDR3 region has the DNA TGTGCCAGCAGTGCTCCCCGGTCAGGGGCGAGGGGTGAAGCTTTCTTT. Drawing the rest from reference TRBV2 and TRBJ1-1, the complete variable domain is EPEVTQTPSHQVTQMGQEVILRCVPISNHLYFYWYRQILGQKVEFLVSFYNNEISEKSEIFDDQFSVERPDGSNFTLKIRSTKLEDSAMYFCASSAPRSGARGEAFFGQGTRLTVV.

The V call is TRBV19, the J call TRBJ1-4; D gene ambiguous. The V end lost 3 bases, the J end lost 0 bases, and 5 bases lay between the germline ends. Looked up from germline, CDR1 is LNHDA and CDR2 is SQIVND (reference sequence). The CDR3 spans 14 residues. The CDR3 DNA reads TGTGCCAGTAGTATTCGAGCAACTAATGAAAAACTGTTTTTT. This sequence encodes CASSIRATNEKLFF.

The V and J genes are TRBV19 and TRBJ2-2; 10 nucleotides match TRBD2. Unmatched junction bases numbered 8, after V lost 4 bases and J lost 0 bases. The CDR3 contains 18 residues. Germline V lookup: CDR1 LNHDA, CDR2 SQIVND (reference sequence). The CDR3 sequence: CASSTPLSGRPNTGELFF. Written as DNA, the CDR3 is TGTGCCAGTAGTACCCCCCTTAGCGGGAGGCCGAACACCGGGGAGCTGTTTTTT.

V usage is TRBV5-4 and J usage is TRBJ2-1; D not certain. V was shortened by 4 bases and J by 4 bases, with 12 bases between the two germline ends. Germline V gene lookup returns CDR1 SGHNT and CDR2 YYREEE (reference sequence). The CDR3 is 14 amino acids. The CDR3 spells CASSPEANYNEQFF. CDR3 in DNA: TGTGCCAGCAGCCCCGAGGCCAATTACAATGAGCAGTTCTTC.

The genes are TRBV2 and TRBJ2-6; unclear D gene. The CDR3 is 13 amino acids. The germline gives CDR1 SNHLY, CDR2 FYNNEI. V lost 6 bases to trimming and J lost 9 bases, with 12 bases between them. CDR3 sequence reads: CASSAASRNVLTF. The CDR3 coding sequence is TGTGCCAGCAGCGCCGCAAGCCGCAACGTCCTGACTTTC.

The rearrangement joins TRBV6-5 to TRBJ1-5; 9 positions agree with TRBD1. Germline lookup yields CDR1 MNHEY and CDR2 SVGAGI. The trim removed 0 bases at V and 5 bases at J, leaving 2 bases unmatched. The CDR3 spans 15 residues. The CDR3 DNA follows: TGTGCCAGCAGTTACTCACGGACAGGGGATCAGCCCCAGCATTTT. Amino acids: CASSYSRTGDQPQHF.

V is TRBV3-1 (or the pseudogene TRBV3-2) and J is TRBJ2-2; no clear D gene. The length of the CDR3 is 16 residues. The V end lost 0 bases, the J end lost 0 bases, and 8 bases lay between the germline ends. Germline CDR1 is LGHDT and CDR2 is YNNKEL (reference sequence). The DNA of the CDR3 is TGTGCCAGCAGCCAAGATACGGTCGCGAACACCGGGGAGCTGTTTTTT. As protein: CASSQDTVANTGELFF.

This chain uses TRBV19 with TRBJ1-5; 7 bases agree with TRBD1. V was pared by 5 bases and J by 3 bases, with 4 bases of the junction left unmatched. CDR1 and CDR2 (germline): LNHDA, SQIVND (reference sequence). This CDR3 region has 14 residues. This CDR3 is CASSPGQLNQPQHF. The CDR3, as DNA: TGTGCCAGTAGTCCGGGACAGCTCAATCAGCCCCAGCATTTT.

This clone was seen a single time. The rearrangement uses TRBV3-1 (or the pseudogene TRBV3-2) and TRBJ1-1; a possible D gene is TRBD1 (5 bases). The CDR3 covers 13 residues. V was cut by 4 bases and J by 6 bases, with 12 bases left in between. Germline V gene data show CDR1 as LGHDT and CDR2 as YNNKEL (reference sequence). The CDR3 sequence is CASSPGLSAEAFF. The CDR3 nucleotides read TGTGCCAGCAGCCCAGGGCTAAGCGCTGAAGCTTTCTTT.

This clone has only a few counts. The chain joins TRBV30 to TRBJ1-1, with D possibly matching TRBD1 (6 bases). The V end lost 7 bases, the J end lost 1 base, and 13 bases lay between the germline ends. CDR1 is GTSNPN, CDR2 SVGIG, per germline (reference sequence). The CDR3 runs 13 residues. The CDR3 is CAFTKGGNTEAFF. In DNA form, the CDR3 reads TGTGCCTTTACGAAAGGGGGGAACACTGAAGCTTTCTTT.

The genes are TRBV6-4 and TRBJ2-2, with TRBD1 matching over 10 bases. V trimming: 2 bases; J trimming: 0 bases; junction bases outside the gene matches: 3. This CDR3 is built from 17 residues. Germline V gives CDR1 MRHNA, CDR2 SNTAGT. CDR3 bases: TGTGCCAGCAGTGACCGGGACAGGGGCGCGAACACCGGGGAGCTGTTTTTT. Translating it yields CASSDRDRGANTGELFF.

This clone has more than one count but fewer than ten. This chain connects TRBV7-8 to TRBJ1-6; no firm D call. The CDR3 consists of 18 residues. Germline assignment: CDR1 SGHVS and CDR2 FQNEAQ. Trimming pared 5 bases from V and 4 bases from J, leaving 21 bases between. CDR3 nucleotides: TGTGCCAGCAGCCGAGCTCGGGGAGGGCCAGAATATAATTCACCCCTCCACTTT. The encoded protein is CASSRARGGPEYNSPLHF.